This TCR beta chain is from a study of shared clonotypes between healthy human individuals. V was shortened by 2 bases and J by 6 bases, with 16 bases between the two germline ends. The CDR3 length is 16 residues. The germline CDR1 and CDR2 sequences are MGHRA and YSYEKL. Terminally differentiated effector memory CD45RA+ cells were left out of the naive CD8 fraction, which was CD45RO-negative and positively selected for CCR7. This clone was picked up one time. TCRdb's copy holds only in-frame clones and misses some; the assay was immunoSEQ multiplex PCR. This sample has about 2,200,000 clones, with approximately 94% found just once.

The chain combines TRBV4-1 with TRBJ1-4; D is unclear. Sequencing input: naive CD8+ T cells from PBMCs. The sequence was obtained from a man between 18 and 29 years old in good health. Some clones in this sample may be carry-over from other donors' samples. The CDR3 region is CASSQTPGRLDEKLFF. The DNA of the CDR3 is TGCGCCAGCAGCCAAACCCCAGGACGGCTCGATGAAAAACTGTTTTTT.